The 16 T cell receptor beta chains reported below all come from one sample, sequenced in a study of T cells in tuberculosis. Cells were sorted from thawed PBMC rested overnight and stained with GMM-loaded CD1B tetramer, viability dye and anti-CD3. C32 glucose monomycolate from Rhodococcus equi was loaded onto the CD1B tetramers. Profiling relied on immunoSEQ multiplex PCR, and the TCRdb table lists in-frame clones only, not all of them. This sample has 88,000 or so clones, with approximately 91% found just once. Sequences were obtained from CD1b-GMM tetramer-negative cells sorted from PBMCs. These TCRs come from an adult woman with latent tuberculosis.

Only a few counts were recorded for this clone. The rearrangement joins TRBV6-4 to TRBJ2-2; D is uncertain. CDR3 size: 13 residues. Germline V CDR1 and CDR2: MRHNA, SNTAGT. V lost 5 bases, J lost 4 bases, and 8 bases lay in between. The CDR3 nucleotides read TGTGCCAGCAGTCAGACGGGCACCGGGGAGCTGTTTTTT. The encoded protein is CASSQTGTGELFF.

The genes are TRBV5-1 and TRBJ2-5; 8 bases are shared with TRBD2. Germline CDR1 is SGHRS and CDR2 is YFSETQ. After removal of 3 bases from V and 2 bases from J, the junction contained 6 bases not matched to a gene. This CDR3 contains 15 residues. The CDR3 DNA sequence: TGCGCCAGCAGCTGGCGGGGGGCCTTACAAGAGACCCAGTACTTC. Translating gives CASSWRGALQETQYF.

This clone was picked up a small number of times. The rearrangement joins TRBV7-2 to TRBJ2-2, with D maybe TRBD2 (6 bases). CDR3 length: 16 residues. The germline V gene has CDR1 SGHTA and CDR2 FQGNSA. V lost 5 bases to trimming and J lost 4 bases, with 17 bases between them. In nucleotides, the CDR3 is TGTGCCAGCAGCGAGACTAGAGACCCGTTCACCGGGGAGCTGTTTTTT. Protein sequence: CASSETRDPFTGELFF. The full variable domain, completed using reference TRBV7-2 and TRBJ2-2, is GAGVSQSPSNKVTEKGKDVELRCDPISGHTALYWYRQSLGQGLEFLIYFQGNSAPDKSGLPSDRFSAERTGGSVSTLTIQRTQQEDSAVYLCASSETRDPFTGELFFGEGSRLTVL.

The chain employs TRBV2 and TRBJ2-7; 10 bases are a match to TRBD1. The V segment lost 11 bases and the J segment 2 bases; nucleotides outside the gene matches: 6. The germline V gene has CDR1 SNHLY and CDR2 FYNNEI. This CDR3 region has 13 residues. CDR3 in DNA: TGTGCCGGCCGGGACAGGGGAACCTACGAGCAGTACTTC. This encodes CAGRDRGTYEQYF.

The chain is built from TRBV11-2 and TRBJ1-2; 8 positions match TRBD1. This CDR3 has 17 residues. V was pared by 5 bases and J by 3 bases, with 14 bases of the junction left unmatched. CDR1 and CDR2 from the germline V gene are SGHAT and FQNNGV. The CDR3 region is CASSLMGQGAKDYGYTF. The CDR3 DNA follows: TGTGCCAGCAGCCTGATGGGGCAGGGGGCAAAGGACTATGGCTACACCTTC.

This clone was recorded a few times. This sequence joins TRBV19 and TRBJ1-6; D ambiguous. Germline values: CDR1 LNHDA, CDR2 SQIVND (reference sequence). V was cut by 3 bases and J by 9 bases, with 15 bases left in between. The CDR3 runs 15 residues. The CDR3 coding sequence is TGTGCCAGTAGTATTAGTTCCGCCTCCGCTTCACCCCTCCACTTT. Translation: CASSISSASASPLHF.

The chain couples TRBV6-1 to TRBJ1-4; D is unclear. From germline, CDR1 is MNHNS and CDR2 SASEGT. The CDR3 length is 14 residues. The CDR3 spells CAHNAGSLNEKLFF. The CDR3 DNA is TGTGCTCACAATGCGGGGTCTCTTAATGAAAAACTGTTTTTT.

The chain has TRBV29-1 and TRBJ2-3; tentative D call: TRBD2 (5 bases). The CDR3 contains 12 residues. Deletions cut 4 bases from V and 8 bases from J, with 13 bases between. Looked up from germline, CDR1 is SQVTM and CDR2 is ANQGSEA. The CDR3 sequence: CSVGEGVGTQYF. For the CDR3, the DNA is TGCAGCGTTGGCGAGGGTGTAGGTACGCAGTATTTT.

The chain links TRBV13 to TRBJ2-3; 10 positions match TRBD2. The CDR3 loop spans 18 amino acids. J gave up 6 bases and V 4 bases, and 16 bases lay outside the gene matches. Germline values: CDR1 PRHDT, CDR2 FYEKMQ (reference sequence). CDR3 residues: CASSSMTLEAGGEDTQYF. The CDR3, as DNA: TGTGCCAGCAGCTCAATGACCCTTGAAGCGGGGGGGGAGGATACGCAGTATTTT.

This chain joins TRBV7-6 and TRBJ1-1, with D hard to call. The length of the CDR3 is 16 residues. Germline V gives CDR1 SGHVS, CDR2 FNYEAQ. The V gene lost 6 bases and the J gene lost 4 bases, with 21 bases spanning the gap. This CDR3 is CASSSGRVEVFTEAFF. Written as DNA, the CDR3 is TGTGCCAGCAGTTCCGGGAGGGTGGAGGTATTCACTGAAGCTTTCTTT.

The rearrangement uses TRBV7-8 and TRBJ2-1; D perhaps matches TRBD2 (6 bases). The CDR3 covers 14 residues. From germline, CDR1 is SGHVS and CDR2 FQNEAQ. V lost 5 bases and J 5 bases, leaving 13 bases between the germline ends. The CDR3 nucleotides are TGTGCCAGCAGCCGTAGCGGAATCCACAATGAGCAGTTCTTC. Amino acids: CASSRSGIHNEQFF.

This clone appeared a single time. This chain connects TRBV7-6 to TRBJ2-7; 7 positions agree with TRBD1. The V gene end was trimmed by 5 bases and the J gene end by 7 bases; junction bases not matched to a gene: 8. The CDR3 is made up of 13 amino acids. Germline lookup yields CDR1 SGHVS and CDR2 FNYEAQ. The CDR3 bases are TGTGCCAGCAGCCAGGACAGGTCTCAAGAGCAGTACTTC. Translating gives CASSQDRSQEQYF.

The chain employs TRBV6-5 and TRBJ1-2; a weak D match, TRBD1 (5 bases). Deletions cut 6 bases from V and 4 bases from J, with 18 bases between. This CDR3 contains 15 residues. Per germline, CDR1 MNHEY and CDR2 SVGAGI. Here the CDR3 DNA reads TGTGCCAGCAGAACCACGGGGGGGGGAAGCTATGGCTACACCTTC. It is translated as CASRTTGGGSYGYTF.

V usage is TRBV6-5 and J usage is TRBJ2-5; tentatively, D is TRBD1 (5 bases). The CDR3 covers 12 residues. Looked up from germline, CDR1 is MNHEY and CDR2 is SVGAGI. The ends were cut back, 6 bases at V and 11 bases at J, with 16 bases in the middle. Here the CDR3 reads CASRSLSGAQYF. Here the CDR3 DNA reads TGTGCCAGCAGATCACTAAGTGGGGCTCAGTACTTC.

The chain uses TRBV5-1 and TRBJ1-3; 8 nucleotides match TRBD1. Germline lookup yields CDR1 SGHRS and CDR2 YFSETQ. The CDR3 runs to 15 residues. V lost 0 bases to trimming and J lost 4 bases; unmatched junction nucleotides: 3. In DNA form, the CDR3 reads TGCGCCAGCAGCTTGGCAGGGGGCAGCGGAAACACCATATATTTT. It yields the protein CASSLAGGSGNTIYF. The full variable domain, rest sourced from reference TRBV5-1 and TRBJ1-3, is KAGVTQTPRYLIKTRGQQVTLSCSPISGHRSVSWYQQTPGQGLQFLFEYFSETQRNKGNFPGRFSGRQFSNSRSEMNVSTLELGDSALYLCASSLAGGSGNTIYFGEGSWLTVV.

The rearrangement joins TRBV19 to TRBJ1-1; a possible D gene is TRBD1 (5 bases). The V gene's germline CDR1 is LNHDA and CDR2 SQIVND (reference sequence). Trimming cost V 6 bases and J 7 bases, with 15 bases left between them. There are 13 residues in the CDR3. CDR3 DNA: TGTGCCAGTAGAGCCGGGTCCACAGGTGAAGCTTTCTTT. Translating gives CASRAGSTGEAFF.